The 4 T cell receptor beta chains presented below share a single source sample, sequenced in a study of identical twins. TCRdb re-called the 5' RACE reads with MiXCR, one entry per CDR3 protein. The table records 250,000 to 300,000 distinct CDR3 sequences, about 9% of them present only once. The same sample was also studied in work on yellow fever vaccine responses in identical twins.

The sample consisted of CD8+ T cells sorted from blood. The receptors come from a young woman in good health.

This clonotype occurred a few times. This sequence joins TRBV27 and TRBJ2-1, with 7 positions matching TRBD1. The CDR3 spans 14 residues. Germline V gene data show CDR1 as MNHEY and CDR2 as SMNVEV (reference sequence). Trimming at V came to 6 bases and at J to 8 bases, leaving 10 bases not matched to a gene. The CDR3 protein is CASRTSTGFDEQFF. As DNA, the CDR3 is TGTGCCAGCAGGACCTCGACAGGGTTTGATGAGCAGTTCTTC.

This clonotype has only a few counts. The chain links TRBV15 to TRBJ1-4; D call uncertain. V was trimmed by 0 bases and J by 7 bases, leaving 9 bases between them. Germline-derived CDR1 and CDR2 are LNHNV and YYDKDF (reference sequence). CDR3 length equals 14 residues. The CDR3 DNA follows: TGTGCCACCAGCAGAGATCTAATGAGTGAAAAACTGTTTTTT. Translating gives CATSRDLMSEKLFF.

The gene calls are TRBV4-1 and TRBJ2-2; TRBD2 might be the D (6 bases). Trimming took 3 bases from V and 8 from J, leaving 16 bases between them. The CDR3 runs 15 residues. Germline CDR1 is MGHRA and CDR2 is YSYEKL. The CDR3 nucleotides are TGCGCCAGCAGCCACCCCGGGGACTTCGAAGGGGAGCTGTTTTTT. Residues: CASSHPGDFEGELFF.

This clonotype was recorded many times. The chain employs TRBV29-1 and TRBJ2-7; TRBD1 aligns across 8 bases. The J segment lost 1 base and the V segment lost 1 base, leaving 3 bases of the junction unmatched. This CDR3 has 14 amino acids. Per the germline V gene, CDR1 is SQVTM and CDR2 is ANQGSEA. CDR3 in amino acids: CSVEVRTGSYEQYF. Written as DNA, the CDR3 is TGCAGCGTTGAAGTTAGGACAGGGTCCTACGAGCAGTACTTC.